The sequence of this TCR beta chain was determined in a study of cytomegalovirus exposure and HLA in healthy donors. In the case of this clone: The target antigen is unknown.

Points from the study as a whole: Sequencing had likely introduced a cluster of highly shared sequence variants as an artifact. Later on, a genetic analysis was performed. It linked a missense variant in DCLRE1C with V- and J-gene trimming of TCR beta.

Germline loops: CDR1 SGDLS, CDR2 YYNGEE. The length of the CDR3 is 15 residues. The J segment lost 4 bases and the V segment lost 5 bases, leaving 9 bases of the junction unmatched. PCR was performed using 60 Vbeta and 13 Jbeta primers. TCRdb's table, derived via immunoSEQ multiplex PCR, lists solely in-frame clones and lacks some. In all, the sample yields some 130,000 clones. This TCR was sampled from a man younger than 35 in good health and CMV-seronegative. V gene TRBV9 combines with J gene TRBJ2-1; TRBD1 matches 7 bases. Sequences were obtained from PBMCs. CDR3 region: CASRPTGDVYNEQFF. As DNA, the CDR3 is TGTGCCAGCAGACCTACAGGGGACGTATACAATGAGCAGTTCTTC.